This T cell receptor (beta chain) came from a study of blood T cell repertoires in COVID-19. Across the study: Donors in the United States, Italy and Spain gave samples during acute or convalescent COVID-19. T cells, B-cell-depleted T cells, or PBMCs supplied cDNA or gDNA.

This clone has just one count. Original processing notes: Scientists estimated how many nucleated cells there were by amplifying reference gene primers. Generated by immunoSEQ multiplex PCR, the TCRdb table keeps only in-frame clones and is missing some. For V, J and clone size, that table is used; D and trimming come from the DNA. The profile shows around 54,000 clones, 90% of them singletons. The CDR3 has 18 residues. Germline CDR1 and CDR2: SEHNR and FQNEAQ (reference sequence). V gave up 4 bases and J gave up 0 bases, with 19 bases separating them. Sample: peripheral blood. The TCR comes from a human donor in a cohort sampled during active COVID-19. V and J are TRBV7-9 and TRBJ1-3; D is uncertain. The CDR3 nucleotides read TGTGCCAGCAGCTCCCCCCCCGGGAAAACCGACTCTGGAAACACCATATATTTT. Its protein product is CASSSPPGKTDSGNTIYF.